These 32 T cell receptor beta chains came from one sample sequenced in a study of breast tumors, draining lymph nodes, adjacent tissues. Axillary draining lymph nodes of breast cancer patients supplied the node samples. TCRdb fed the multiplex PCR reads into MiXCR, producing one record per CDR3 protein. The data contain 250,000 or so distinct CDR3 sequences, about 30% of them singletons. The sample was axillary lymph node tissue. The receptors shown here come from a female donor with breast cancer. Some clones in this sample may be carry-over from other donors' samples.

Ten or more counts support this clonotype. V usage is TRBV29-1 and J usage is TRBJ1-5, with D possibly matching TRBD1 (5 bases). V gave up 2 bases and J gave up 11 bases, with 13 bases separating them. The CDR3 is made up of 12 amino acids. Germline V CDR1 and CDR2: SQVTM, ANQGSEA. This CDR3 reads CSVESGIGTQHF. CDR3 nucleotide sequence: TGCAGCGTTGAATCAGGGATAGGGACCCAGCATTTT.

This clonotype was picked up many times. V and J are TRBV9 and TRBJ2-1; 7 bases map to TRBD2. CDR3 length: 16 residues. V shed 3 bases, J shed 4 bases, and the junction held 10 bases outside the gene matches. CDR1 and CDR2 from the germline V gene are SGDLS and YYNGEE. This CDR3 is CASSALGEGWYNEQFF. The CDR3, as DNA: TGTGCCAGCAGCGCCCTCGGGGAGGGATGGTACAATGAGCAGTTCTTC.

This clonotype was recorded a few times. The chain employs TRBV3-1 and TRBJ2-1, with 8 bases lining up with TRBD2. J lost 6 bases, V lost 0 bases, and 7 bases had no gene match. The germline V gene has CDR1 LGHDT and CDR2 YNNKEL (reference sequence). The CDR3 spans 16 residues. CDR3 in amino acids: CASSQDTREVSNEQFF. The CDR3 DNA is TGTGCCAGCAGCCAAGATACGCGGGAGGTGTCCAATGAGCAGTTCTTC.

The chain is built from TRBV13 and TRBJ2-3, with 12 bases lining up with TRBD2. Germline V gene data show CDR1 as PRHDT and CDR2 as FYEKMQ (reference sequence). J lost 4 bases, V lost 5 bases, and 16 bases had no gene match. The CDR3 contains 19 residues. CDR3 bases: TGTGCCAGCAGCATATTTTCCCCCGGACTAGCGGGGCCTGCAGATACGCAGTATTTT. This translates into CASSIFSPGLAGPADTQYF.

The CDR3 loop is CASSPDIVGEQYF. The DNA for the CDR3 is TGTGCCAGCTCACCAGACATTGTCGGGGAGCAGTACTTC. This chain connects TRBV18 to TRBJ2-7; D is unresolved. In germline, CDR1 is KGHSH, CDR2 LQKENI. V lost 2 bases and J 7 bases, leaving 12 bases between the germline ends. The CDR3 sequence is 13 residues long.

This sequence joins TRBV5-1 and TRBJ1-1; D is possibly TRBD1 (5 bases). Germline lookup yields CDR1 SGHRS and CDR2 YFSETQ. This CDR3 contains 15 residues. Trimming left V 0 bases short and J 2 bases short, with 11 bases between. CDR3 loop: CASSLDTGQNTEAFF. The CDR3 nucleotides read TGCGCCAGCAGCTTGGACACAGGACAAAACACTGAAGCTTTCTTT.

This clonotype was seen ten or more times. The chain employs TRBV20-1 and TRBJ2-2, with a possible D match to TRBD2 (6 bases). The germline V and J ends were trimmed by 1 base and 6 bases, with 12 bases remaining between them. CDR1 DFQATT and CDR2 SNEGSKA come from the germline V gene (reference sequence). The CDR3 loop spans 14 amino acids. In DNA form, the CDR3 reads TGCAGTGCTAGAGCGGGGGAGTCGGCCGGGGAGCTGTTTTTT. It encodes CSARAGESAGELFF.

This clonotype was detected ten times or more. V usage is TRBV7-9 and J usage is TRBJ2-7; no definite D call. From germline, CDR1 is SEHNR and CDR2 FQNEAQ (reference sequence). V lost 5 bases to trimming and J lost 7 bases, with 6 bases between them. The CDR3 runs 10 residues. CDR3 in amino acids: CASSDGEQYF. The DNA for the CDR3 is TGTGCCAGCAGCGATGGAGAGCAGTACTTC.

Note on this clonotype: With a much larger clone just one base away, this may be a read error. The chain is built from TRBV5-1 and TRBJ2-5; TRBD2 matches at 8 bases. Germline CDR1 SGHRS, CDR2 YFSETQ. The CDR3 runs 14 residues. CDR3 loop: CASSLLSGEENQYF. In DNA, the CDR3 is TGTGCCAGCAGCTTGCTTAGCGGGGAAGAGAACCAGTACTTC.

The sample holds many counts of this clonotype. The V and J genes are TRBV12-5 and TRBJ1-2, with TRBD1 matching over 8 bases. Germline trimming cut 7 bases from V and 8 bases from J; bases unmatched to any gene: 9. This CDR3 spans 13 amino acids. Germline-derived CDR1 and CDR2 are LGHNT and FRNRAP. Here the CDR3 reads CASVQDRVGGYTF. The CDR3 bases are TGTGCTAGTGTCCAGGACAGGGTCGGAGGCTACACCTTC.

This clonotype was seen many times. The chain links TRBV5-4 to TRBJ2-2, with a tentative D call TRBD2 (5 bases). V lost 1 base, J lost 1 base, and 8 bases lay in between. Germline V gene data show CDR1 as SGHNT and CDR2 as YYREEE (reference sequence). The CDR3 is 15 residues long. The DNA for the CDR3 is TGTGCCAGCAGCTTGTTCGGGGAGAACACCGGGGAGCTGTTTTTT. Translation gives CASSLFGENTGELFF.

This clonotype came up many times. The chain is built from TRBV11-3 and TRBJ2-2; D is ambiguous. The CDR3 has 12 amino acids. The V gene lost 7 bases and the J gene lost 7 bases, with 10 bases spanning the gap. From germline, CDR1 is SGHNT and CDR2 YENEEA. The chain's CDR3 is CASTKENGELFF. The CDR3 DNA reads TGTGCCAGCACAAAAGAGAACGGGGAGCTGTTTTTT.

There are many counts of this clonotype. The chain combines TRBV12-3 or TRBV12-4 with TRBJ2-7; D call uncertain. The CDR3 runs to 11 residues. Deletions cut 3 bases from V and 7 bases from J, with 7 bases between. CDR3 coding DNA: TGTGCCAGCAGTTTTGGTGGAGAGCAGTACTTC. The encoded protein is CASSFGGEQYF.

At least ten counts were recorded for this clonotype. V is TRBV7-8 and J is TRBJ2-1; 11 nucleotides line up with TRBD2. The germline V gene encodes CDR1 SGHVS and CDR2 FQNEAQ. The CDR3 totals 15 residues. With 5 bases clipped from V and 6 bases from J, the junction kept 6 bases outside the gene matches. The CDR3 region has the DNA TGTGCCAGCAGCGTACTAGCGGGAGTGGTCAATGAGCAGTTCTTC. It is translated as CASSVLAGVVNEQFF.

This clonotype was recorded at least ten times. CDR3 region: CASSYALDRAGNTIYF. In nucleotides, the CDR3 is TGTGCCAGCAGCTACGCCTTGGACAGGGCTGGAAACACCATATATTTT. This chain joins TRBV5-6 and TRBJ1-3, with TRBD1 matching 8 bases. The J segment lost 2 bases and the V segment lost 3 bases, leaving 7 bases of the junction unmatched. The CDR3 totals 16 residues. Germline CDR1 reads SGHDT; CDR2 reads YYEEEE. The full variable domain, rest sourced from reference TRBV5-6 and TRBJ1-3, is DAGVTQSPTHLIKTRGQQVTLRCSPKSGHDTVSWYQQALGQGPQFIFQYYEEEERQRGNFPDRFSGHQFPNYSSELNVNALLLGDSALYLCASSYALDRAGNTIYFGEGSWLTVV.

The sample holds one count of this clonotype. The V and J genes are TRBV10-3 and TRBJ2-7, with a possible D match to TRBD1 (6 bases). V dropped 10 bases and J dropped 3 bases, with 19 bases sitting between them. The germline V gene encodes CDR1 ENHRY and CDR2 SYGVKD. This CDR3 comprises 14 residues. The CDR3 sequence is CASSPPQGYYEQYF. The CDR3 region has the DNA TGTGCCAGCTCACCACCACAGGGCTACTACGAGCAGTACTTC.

The chain couples TRBV30 to TRBJ1-5, with 7 bases fitting TRBD1. With 1 base clipped from V and 3 bases from J, the junction kept 3 bases outside the gene matches. Looked up from germline, CDR1 is GTSNPN and CDR2 is SVGIG (reference sequence). This CDR3 comprises 14 residues. For the CDR3, the DNA is TGTGCCTGGAGTGACAGGGGTGACAATCAGCCCCAGCATTTT. Translating gives CAWSDRGDNQPQHF.

The chain recombines TRBV29-1 with TRBJ2-5; TRBD2 matches 14 bases. J gave up 1 base and V 1 base, and 8 bases lay outside the gene matches. Germline V lookup: CDR1 SQVTM, CDR2 ANQGSEA. This CDR3 is 18 amino acids long. The CDR3 region has the DNA TGCAGCGTTGAAGCTGAAAGGGGACTAGCGGGGGCCCAAGAGACCCAGTACTTC. Its protein is CSVEAERGLAGAQETQYF.

As to this clonotype: A much more abundant neighbour one base away suggests this may be a read error. The rearrangement joins TRBV6-1 to TRBJ2-5; D call uncertain. The CDR3 has 14 amino acids. The germline CDR1 and CDR2 sequences are MNHNS and SASEGT. The CDR3 nucleotides are TGTGCCAGCAATGAAGGAAGGCTACAAGAGACCCAGTACTTC. This codes for CASNEGRLQETQYF.

This clonotype appeared many times. This chain connects TRBV20-1 to TRBJ2-3; TRBD2 is a possible D gene (5 bases). In germline, CDR1 is DFQATT, CDR2 SNEGSKA (reference sequence). Between the trimmed V and J ends, which lost 5 bases and 6 bases, there was a span of 24 bases. The CDR3 loop spans 16 amino acids. The DNA for the CDR3 is TGCAGTGCTTCGAAGCATACTAGGTACCCTCCCGATACGCAGTATTTT. This gives the protein CSASKHTRYPPDTQYF.

This clonotype was counted only a few times. V and J are TRBV6-5 and TRBJ2-1; 8 nucleotides align to TRBD2. The CDR3 extends over 15 amino acids. Germline V lookup: CDR1 MNHEY, CDR2 SVGAGI. J was trimmed by 13 bases and V by 0 bases; bases with no gene match: 11. This chain's CDR3 is CASSYSLRTGGPQFF. In nucleotides, the CDR3 is TGTGCCAGCAGTTACTCGCTTAGGACGGGAGGGCCACAGTTCTTC.

This rearrangement joins TRBV24-1 to TRBJ2-2; D gene unclear. The V and J ends lost 12 bases and 1 base respectively, with 8 bases between them. CDR1 is KGHDR and CDR2 is SFDVKD in the germline V gene. This CDR3 contains 12 residues. In nucleotides, the CDR3 is TGTGCCCCCAAAGGGAACACCGGGGAGCTGTTTTTT. Translating gives CAPKGNTGELFF.

The chain carries TRBV29-1 and TRBJ1-2; the D gene is possibly TRBD1 (5 bases). The CDR3 length is 12 residues. The germline CDR1 and CDR2 sequences are SQVTM and ANQGSEA. Trimming shortened V by 3 bases and J by 4 bases, and 9 bases separated the two germline ends. CDR3 sequence reads: CSVDRAGYGYTF. DNA of the CDR3: TGCAGCGTTGACAGGGCTGGCTATGGCTACACCTTC.

This clonotype was picked up a small number of times. This sequence may be a read error, since a much larger clone differs from it by one base. The J gene is TRBJ2-7, the V gene TRBV7-9, with D tentatively TRBD1 (6 bases). CDR3 length: 15 amino acids. Germline assignment: CDR1 SEHNR and CDR2 FQNEAQ (reference sequence). This chain's CDR3 is CASSLAGHPSYEQHF. The DNA for the CDR3 is TGTGCCAGCAGCTTAGCGGGACACCCCTCCTACGAGCAGCACTTC.

This clonotype was observed many times. The gene calls are TRBV20-1 and TRBJ1-4, with D possibly being TRBD1 (5 bases). CDR1 is DFQATT, CDR2 SNEGSKA, per germline (reference sequence). Trimming cost V 5 bases and J 4 bases, with 11 bases left between them. The CDR3 has 13 amino acids. The CDR3 region is CSASDSHNEKLFF. CDR3 DNA: TGCAGTGCTTCAGACAGCCATAATGAAAAACTGTTTTTT.

In regard to this clonotype: With a much larger clone just one base away, this may be a read error. The chain links TRBV6-5 to TRBJ1-4; unclear D gene. The J call is in doubt because the DNA end fits TRBJ2-2 better. Germline assignment: CDR1 MNHEY and CDR2 SVGAGI. The CDR3 runs to 15 residues. CDR3 region: CASSYLRTYAGELFF. For the CDR3, the DNA is TGTGCCAGCAGTTACTTGCGCACCTACGCCGGGGAGCTGTTTTTT.

This clonotype was picked up many times. The chain recombines TRBV11-3 with TRBJ2-2; a weak D match, TRBD2 (5 bases). V was trimmed by 5 bases and J by 3 bases, leaving 13 bases between them. The CDR3 spans 15 residues. The germline V gene has CDR1 SGHNT and CDR2 YENEEA. CDR3 sequence reads: CASSAEGADTGELFF. DNA for the CDR3: TGTGCCAGCAGCGCCGAGGGAGCAGACACCGGGGAGCTGTTTTTT.

This clonotype was seen repeatedly, ten times or more. The chain couples TRBV24-1 to TRBJ2-7; 12 positions agree with TRBD2. The CDR3 contains 16 residues. The V gene's germline CDR1 is KGHDR and CDR2 SFDVKD. The J segment lost 7 bases and the V segment lost 9 bases, leaving 15 bases of the junction unmatched. The CDR3 region has the DNA TGTGCCACCCCACCGTTGACTAGCGGGAGTGGGATTGAGCAGTACTTC. Translated: CATPPLTSGSGIEQYF.

In its sample, this clonotype was seen many times. This sequence joins TRBV7-2 and TRBJ2-2; 7 positions agree with TRBD2. Per germline, CDR1 SGHTA and CDR2 FQGNSA. CDR3 size: 14 residues. J gave up 5 bases and V 4 bases, and 4 bases lay outside the gene matches. The CDR3, as DNA: TGTGCCAGCAGCTACCTTAGCGGGACCGGGGAGCTGTTTTTT. This gives the protein CASSYLSGTGELFF.

Turning to this clonotype: This may be a read error, as it is one base from a much larger clone. V usage is TRBV5-1 and J usage is TRBJ2-5; D tentatively fits TRBD1 or TRBD2 (5 bases each). In germline, CDR1 is SGHRS, CDR2 YFSETQ. The CDR3 has 14 amino acids. The V and J ends lost 4 bases and 1 base respectively, with 11 bases between them. The CDR3 nucleotides read TGCGCCAGCAGCCCGGGACCGCGCCAAGAGACCCAGTACTTC. Protein: CASSPGPRQETQYF.

This clonotype came up many times. J is TRBJ1-4 and V is TRBV7-2; TRBD1 aligns across 11 bases. Germline lookup yields CDR1 SGHTA and CDR2 FQGNSA. The trim removed 5 bases at V and 5 bases at J, leaving 7 bases unmatched. The CDR3 consists of 16 residues. The DNA for the CDR3 is TGTGCCAGCAGCCCCGGACAGGGGGCGCGGAATGAAAAACTGTTTTTT. It encodes CASSPGQGARNEKLFF.

V is TRBV10-3 and J is TRBJ1-1; 8 bases are a match to TRBD1. There are 13 residues in the CDR3. The germline V gene has CDR1 ENHRY and CDR2 SYGVKD. J gave up 3 bases and V 9 bases, and 6 bases lay outside the gene matches. The CDR3: CAIQGQGDTEAFF. The CDR3 coding sequence is TGTGCCATACAAGGACAGGGAGACACTGAAGCTTTCTTT.